This entry lists 30 T cell receptor beta chains sequenced from one sample in a study of blood T cell repertoires in COVID-19. Profiled with immunoSEQ multiplex PCR; TCRdb holds only in-frame clones, not every one. There are approximately 76,000 clones in the sample; approximately 80% occur only once, and 5% to 7% lies in the top ten. The sample was peripheral blood. These receptors came from a woman aged 55-69 years with acute or convalescent COVID-19.

This rearrangement joins TRBV11-3 to TRBJ2-3; 10 positions agree with TRBD2. Germline CDR1 SGHNT, CDR2 YENEEA. This CDR3 has 15 residues. The J segment lost 3 bases and the V segment lost 5 bases, leaving 5 bases of the junction unmatched. In DNA, the CDR3 is TGTGCCAGCAGCGAAACGGGACTAGCGACAGATACGCAGTATTTT. Its protein product is CASSETGLATDTQYF. Full variable domain (outside the CDR3, taken from reference TRBV11-3 and TRBJ2-3): EAGVVQSPRYKIIEKKQPVAFWCNPISGHNTLYWYLQNLGQGPELLIRYENEEAVDDSQLPKDRFSAERLKGVDSTLKIQPAELGDSAVYLCASSETGLATDTQYFGPGTRLTVL.

The chain carries TRBV16 and TRBJ2-1, with 7 positions matching TRBD2. V lost 3 bases, J lost 4 bases, and 0 bases stayed unmatched. This CDR3 has 13 residues. Germline loops: CDR1 KGHSY, CDR2 FQNENV. CDR3 DNA sequence: TGTGCCAGCAGCCAGCGGGGGTACAATGAGCAGTTCTTC. Protein product: CASSQRGYNEQFF. Drawing the rest from reference TRBV16 and TRBJ2-1, the complete variable domain is GEEVAQTPKHLVRGEGQKAKLYCAPIKGHSYVFWYQQVLKNEFKFLISFQNENVFDETGMPKERFSAKCLPNSPCSLEIQATKLEDSAVYFCASSQRGYNEQFFGPGTRLTVL.

This chain joins TRBV2 and TRBJ1-1; TRBD1 aligns across 7 bases. Germline CDR1 SNHLY, CDR2 FYNNEI. Trimming removed 7 bases from V and 5 bases from J; junction bases left unmatched: 7. The CDR3 runs 13 residues. Here the CDR3 DNA reads TGTGCCAGCACCGAAACAGGGGAGACTGAAGCTTTCTTT. Its protein product is CASTETGETEAFF.

The V gene is TRBV5-1, the J gene TRBJ2-3; 8 positions agree with TRBD2. The ends lost 0 bases at V and 2 bases at J; junction bases unmatched: 2. CDR1 SGHRS and CDR2 YFSETQ come from the germline V gene. The CDR3 extends over 15 amino acids. CDR3 sequence reads: CASSLEAGATDTQYF. The CDR3 nucleotides are TGCGCCAGCAGCTTGGAAGCGGGGGCCACAGATACGCAGTATTTT.

This clone has just a few counts. The rearrangement joins TRBV3-1 (or the pseudogene TRBV3-2) to TRBJ1-1, with D possibly being TRBD1 (6 bases). This CDR3 has 15 residues. V was trimmed by 3 bases and J by 3 bases, leaving 14 bases between them. In germline, CDR1 is LGHDT, CDR2 YNNKEL (reference sequence). CDR3 region: CASSHTGKLDTEAFF. The DNA of the CDR3 is TGTGCCAGCAGCCACACAGGGAAGCTGGACACTGAAGCTTTCTTT.

The chain employs TRBV5-1 and TRBJ2-7; D gene unclear. Per germline, CDR1 SGHRS and CDR2 YFSETQ. The V and J ends lost 3 bases and 3 bases respectively, with 16 bases between them. The CDR3 spans 15 residues. CDR3 DNA sequence: TGCGCCAGCAGCTCTAACTCGGCAGGATTCTACGAGCAGTACTTC. Protein: CASSSNSAGFYEQYF.

The chain is built from TRBV19 and TRBJ2-7; TRBD1 aligns across 10 bases. The J segment lost 3 bases and the V segment lost 6 bases, leaving 5 bases of the junction unmatched. CDR3 size: 14 residues. Germline V CDR1 and CDR2: LNHDA, SQIVND (reference sequence). The CDR3, as DNA: TGTGCCAGTAGCCTCCGGACAGGGGGCTACGAGCAGTACTTC. The encoded protein is CASSLRTGGYEQYF.

J is TRBJ2-6 and V is TRBV30; 7 bases fit TRBD1. Germline V lookup: CDR1 GTSNPN, CDR2 SVGIG (reference sequence). The CDR3 extends over 15 amino acids. Unmatched junction bases numbered 4, after V lost 5 bases and J lost 0 bases. The CDR3 DNA reads TGTGCCTGGGGACAGGAACACTCTGGGGCCAACGTCCTGACTTTC. Translation gives CAWGQEHSGANVLTF.

The rearrangement links TRBV5-6 to TRBJ1-2, with 7 positions matching TRBD1. The V gene's germline CDR1 is SGHDT and CDR2 YYEEEE. The V gene end was trimmed by 4 bases and the J gene end by 5 bases; junction bases not matched to a gene: 5. The CDR3 length is 13 residues. The CDR3 reads CASSQGGAYGYTF. The CDR3 DNA sequence: TGTGCCAGCAGCCAGGGGGGTGCGTATGGCTACACCTTC.

V usage is TRBV10-3 and J usage is TRBJ1-2, with D unclear. Germline CDR1 ENHRY, CDR2 SYGVKD. V was clipped by 4 bases and J by 3 bases, with 12 bases between them. This CDR3 has 14 amino acids. CDR3 in amino acids: CAISVGGFDYGYTF. The CDR3 DNA reads TGTGCCATCAGTGTTGGAGGGTTTGACTATGGCTACACCTTC.

CDR3 sequence (DNA): TGTGCCAGCAGTTCCTCGGGGGGGACTGGGGCCAACGTCCTGACTTTC. It translates to CASSSSGGTGANVLTF. The V and J genes are TRBV6-6 and TRBJ2-6; 8 bases fit TRBD2. CDR3 length: 16 amino acids. Germline V gene sequence: CDR1 MNHNY, CDR2 SVGAGI (reference sequence). Trimming took 4 bases from V and 2 from J; bases not matched to a gene: 4.

The J gene is TRBJ1-6, the V gene TRBV10-3; D remains unclear. This CDR3 is 14 amino acids long. V was trimmed by 6 bases and J by 5 bases, leaving 11 bases between them. The germline V gene has CDR1 ENHRY and CDR2 SYGVKD. In nucleotides, the CDR3 is TGTGCCATCAGAAGAAACGGGGATAATTCACCCCTCCACTTT. This codes for CAIRRNGDNSPLHF.

The rearrangement links TRBV29-1 to TRBJ2-5; TRBD1 is a possible D gene (7 bases). Deletions cut 4 bases from V and 5 bases from J, with 20 bases between. The germline gives CDR1 SQVTM, CDR2 ANQGSEA. This CDR3 comprises 15 residues. The CDR3 region is CSVGVARGVGETQYF. DNA for the CDR3: TGCAGCGTTGGGGTGGCCAGGGGGGTCGGGGAGACCCAGTACTTC.

The V and J genes are TRBV2 and TRBJ1-2, with TRBD1 as a possible D gene (6 bases). The V end lost 6 bases, the J end lost 4 bases, and 9 bases lay between the germline ends. CDR1 SNHLY and CDR2 FYNNEI come from the germline V gene. The CDR3 has 12 amino acids. In DNA form, the CDR3 reads TGTGCCAGCAGGGGACAAGGCTATGGCTACACCTTC. It translates to CASRGQGYGYTF.

The chain recombines TRBV11-2 with TRBJ1-3; D is unresolved. This CDR3 is 13 amino acids long. CDR1 and CDR2 from the germline V gene are SGHAT and FQNNGV. V was cut by 3 bases and J by 3 bases, with 6 bases left in between. CDR3: CASSFVGGNTIYF. DNA of the CDR3: TGTGCCAGCAGCTTCGTCGGTGGAAACACCATATATTTT.

This clone was detected only once. V usage is TRBV15 and J usage is TRBJ1-2; D is perhaps TRBD1 (5 bases). Looked up from germline, CDR1 is LNHNV and CDR2 is YYDKDF (reference sequence). CDR3 length: 14 amino acids. Trimming removed 6 bases at V and 8 bases at J, with 19 bases between. Here the CDR3 DNA reads TGTGCCACCAGAAGGCAGGGCGGTTCCGCGGGCTACACCTTC. It specifies CATRRQGGSAGYTF.

The chain employs TRBV19 and TRBJ1-6, with TRBD1 identical over 10 bases. CDR3 size: 13 residues. Germline V gene data show CDR1 as LNHDA and CDR2 as SQIVND (reference sequence). V was pared by 4 bases and J by 10 bases, with 1 base of the junction left unmatched. DNA for the CDR3: TGTGCCAGTAGTACGGACAGGGGGTCACCCCTCCACTTT. It encodes CASSTDRGSPLHF.

The chain recombines TRBV9 with TRBJ1-2; 12 bases map to TRBD1. V was pared by 6 bases and J by 2 bases, with 8 bases of the junction left unmatched. CDR3 size: 16 residues. Germline values: CDR1 SGDLS, CDR2 YYNGEE. The CDR3 coding sequence is TGTGCCAGCACCCCAGGGACAGGGGGCGAGAACTATGGCTACACCTTC. Translated: CASTPGTGGENYGYTF.

V and J are TRBV28 and TRBJ1-5; the match to TRBD1 covers 7 bases. The CDR3 consists of 14 residues. Germline trimming cut 8 bases from V and 6 bases from J; bases unmatched to any gene: 10. Germline CDR1 and CDR2: MDHEN and SYDVKM. The CDR3 bases are TGTGCCAGCGTGGCAGGGGGGAATAGTCAGCCCCAGCATTTT. It codes for CASVAGGNSQPQHF.

This chain connects TRBV3-1 (or the pseudogene TRBV3-2) to TRBJ1-1; D not resolved. V gave up 0 bases and J gave up 0 bases, with 11 bases separating them. The CDR3 extends over 16 amino acids. Looked up from germline, CDR1 is LGHDT and CDR2 is YNNKEL (reference sequence). CDR3 region: CASSQDAVIMNTEAFF. The DNA for the CDR3 is TGTGCCAGCAGCCAAGATGCAGTCATAATGAACACTGAAGCTTTCTTT.

This chain uses TRBV7-9 with TRBJ2-1; D unclear. The ends were cut back, 3 bases at V and 9 bases at J, with 12 bases in the middle. The CDR3 is 13 amino acids. Per germline, CDR1 SEHNR and CDR2 FQNEAQ (reference sequence). CDR3 sequence reads: CASSFSISGEQFF. The CDR3 DNA sequence: TGTGCCAGCAGCTTTAGTATTTCAGGTGAGCAGTTCTTC.

The chain has TRBV19 and TRBJ1-1; possibly TRBD1 for D (5 bases). There are 15 residues in the CDR3. The germline gives CDR1 LNHDA, CDR2 SQIVND (reference sequence). Trimming left V 6 bases short and J 6 bases short, with 20 bases between. The CDR3 nucleotides read TGTGCCAGTAGACTAACCTCCGTAGGGGTGGCTGAAGCTTTCTTT. This codes for CASRLTSVGVAEAFF.

This chain uses TRBV5-1 with TRBJ1-4; D is unresolved. The CDR3 is made up of 15 amino acids. Trimming took off 4 bases at V and 8 bases at J, with 18 bases between the two ends. Germline V gene lookup returns CDR1 SGHRS and CDR2 YFSETQ. The CDR3 here is CASSNGGGGSEKLFF. The CDR3 bases are TGCGCCAGCAGCAATGGTGGAGGTGGAAGCGAAAAACTGTTTTTT.

This sequence joins TRBV29-1 and TRBJ1-3, with no clear D. V was pared by 7 bases and J by 0 bases, with 10 bases between. CDR1 is SQVTM, CDR2 ANQGSEA, per germline. The CDR3 totals 13 residues. CDR3 in DNA: TGCAGCGCGGAAGCCCCCTCTGGAAACACCATATATTTT. This gives the protein CSAEAPSGNTIYF.

The chain's CDR3 is CASSQGVGNQEKLFF. CDR3 bases: TGTGCCAGCAGCCAGGGAGTGGGGAATCAGGAAAAACTGTTTTTT. The V and J genes are TRBV4-2 and TRBJ1-4, with unresolved D. CDR1 LGHNA and CDR2 YNFKEQ come from the germline V gene. The CDR3 totals 15 residues. V was shortened by 3 bases and J by 8 bases, with 16 bases between the two germline ends.

The chain carries TRBV7-9 and TRBJ1-2; possible D gene TRBD1, 5 bases. Germline-derived CDR1 and CDR2 are SEHNR and FQNEAQ (reference sequence). Trimming took 2 bases from V and 8 from J, leaving 18 bases between them. CDR3 length equals 15 residues. The CDR3 nucleotides read TGTGCCAGCAGCTTAAGCGCGGACAATTGGGGAGGCTACACCTTC. Translated, it gives CASSLSADNWGGYTF.

The table lists this clone with a few counts. The V gene is TRBV10-1, the J gene TRBJ2-3, with 8 bases fitting TRBD1. Germline CDR1 is WNHNN and CDR2 is SYGVQD (reference sequence). V was clipped by 4 bases and J by 5 bases; unmatched bases: 8. The CDR3 length is 15 residues. CDR3 sequence reads: CASSGRQGSGDTQYF. DNA of the CDR3: TGCGCCAGCAGTGGGAGACAGGGGAGCGGAGATACGCAGTATTTT.

The table lists this clone with a few counts. The CDR3 sequence: CASSPGGTGVVGYTF. The DNA for the CDR3 is TGTGCCAGCAGCCCGGGTGGGACAGGGGTCGTTGGCTACACCTTC. This rearrangement joins TRBV5-4 to TRBJ1-2; 10 bases align to TRBD1. The ends lost 4 bases at V and 7 bases at J; junction bases unmatched: 10. This CDR3 spans 15 amino acids. Germline V gene lookup returns CDR1 SGHNT and CDR2 YYREEE (reference sequence).

The chain links TRBV21-1 to TRBJ1-4; the D call in the table, TRBD1, was not verified against the DNA. TRBV21-1 constitutes a pseudogene. The CDR3 is 16 residues long. The CDR3 bases are TGTGCCAGCAGCAGTCACCGGGACAGGGGAAATGAAAAACTGTTTTTT. This sequence encodes CASSSHRDRGNEKLFF.

The chain recombines TRBV5-6 with TRBJ2-7; TRBD1 matches at 8 bases. This CDR3 is built from 12 residues. Looked up from germline, CDR1 is SGHDT and CDR2 is YYEEEE. V gave up 4 bases and J gave up 6 bases; unmatched junction bases: 3. CDR3 residues: CASSADRVEQYF. For the CDR3, the DNA is TGTGCCAGCAGCGCGGACAGGGTCGAGCAGTACTTC.